The next 23 T cell receptor beta chains were all read from a single sample in a study of T cell responses to AZD1222 COVID-19 vaccine. Method: immunoSEQ multiplex PCR; TCRdb's copy keeps in-frame clones and lacks some. The repertoire holds more than 110,000 clones, 92% seen once, with approximately 3.4% in the top ten. The material sequenced was peripheral blood, taken on day 0 of AZD1222 vaccination. The receptors here all came from an adult in good health.

V usage is TRBV14 and J usage is TRBJ1-1; 11 nucleotides match TRBD1. This CDR3 is 16 amino acids long. The V segment lost 3 bases and the J segment 4 bases; nucleotides outside the gene matches: 7. Germline loops: CDR1 SGHDN, CDR2 FVKESK. The CDR3 DNA follows: TGTGCCAGCAGCCACCGGGGCGGGACAGGGGGCACTGAAGCTTTCTTT. This codes for CASSHRGGTGGTEAFF. Based on the CDR3 plus reference TRBV14 and TRBJ1-1, the full variable domain is EAGVTQFPSHSVIEKGQTVTLRCDPISGHDNLYWYRRVMGKEIKFLLHFVKESKQDESGMPNNRFLAERTGGTYSTLKVQPAELEDSGVYFCASSHRGGTGGTEAFFGQGTRLTVV.

The V gene is TRBV5-8, the J gene TRBJ1-1, with unresolved D. This CDR3 region has 15 residues. Per the germline V gene, CDR1 is SGHTS and CDR2 is YDEGEE. Deletions cut 1 base from V and 5 bases from J, with 15 bases between. CDR3 protein: CASSLLAQSRTEAFF. CDR3 nucleotide sequence: TGTGCCAGCAGCTTGCTCGCACAGAGCAGGACTGAAGCTTTCTTT. The entire variable domain, with the rest obtained from reference TRBV5-8 and TRBJ1-1, is as follows: EAGVTQSPTHLIKTRGQQATLRCSPISGHTSVYWYQQALGLGLQFLLWYDEGEERNRGNFPPRFSGRQFPNYSSELNVNALELEDSALYLCASSLLAQSRTEAFFGQGTRLTVV.

The V call is TRBV11-2, the J call TRBJ2-1; possible D gene TRBD1, 5 bases. Trimming pared 5 bases from V and 4 bases from J, leaving 12 bases between. The CDR3 has 14 amino acids. Germline V gene sequence: CDR1 SGHAT, CDR2 FQNNGV. CDR3 coding DNA: TGTGCCAGCAGCCCGGACATCCCGTACAATGAGCAGTTCTTC. Its translation is CASSPDIPYNEQFF.

The chain joins TRBV4-3 to TRBJ2-3; 8 nucleotides match TRBD2. The CDR3 covers 17 residues. Germline CDR1 reads LGHNA; CDR2 reads YSLEER. V was pared by 2 bases and J by 4 bases, with 11 bases of the junction left unmatched. The CDR3 nucleotides read TGCGCCAGCAGCCAATTTATAGCGGGATCGGCCGCAGATACGCAGTATTTT. Amino acid sequence: CASSQFIAGSAADTQYF.

The chain joins TRBV3-1 (or the pseudogene TRBV3-2) to TRBJ2-4; D not resolved. In germline, CDR1 is LGHDT, CDR2 YNNKEL (reference sequence). Trimming cost V 0 bases and J 8 bases, with 5 bases left between them. The CDR3 has 12 residues. The CDR3 bases are TGTGCCAGCAGCCAAGACATCCACATTCAGTACTTC. Protein sequence: CASSQDIHIQYF.

This chain connects TRBV6-2 or TRBV6-3 to TRBJ2-3; 10 bases map to TRBD2. J gave up 3 bases and V 5 bases, and 2 bases lay outside the gene matches. Germline-derived CDR1 and CDR2 are MNHEY and SVGEGT. The CDR3 sequence is 14 residues long. Written as DNA, the CDR3 is TGTGCCAGCAGTAGCGGGAGGGGAACAGATACGCAGTATTTT. Translated, it gives CASSSGRGTDTQYF.

This chain joins TRBV7-7 and TRBJ2-7, with TRBD1 as a possible D gene (5 bases). Germline lookup yields CDR1 SSHAT and CDR2 FNYEAQ (reference sequence). Between the trimmed V and J ends, which lost 5 bases and 6 bases, there was a span of 17 bases. The CDR3 totals 14 residues. CDR3: CASSPSRAGSEQYF. Here the CDR3 DNA reads TGTGCCAGCAGCCCGAGCAGGGCAGGGTCCGAGCAGTACTTC.

CDR3 nucleotide sequence: TGCAGTGCTAGTCCCCGGACTAGCGGGGGCACAGATACGCAGTATTTT. Translation: CSASPRTSGGTDTQYF. The chain combines TRBV20-1 with TRBJ2-3; 12 nucleotides align to TRBD2. The CDR3 is 16 amino acids. Germline V CDR1 and CDR2: DFQATT, SNEGSKA (reference sequence). Losses at the gene ends were 3 bases for V and 1 base for J; bases not matched to a gene: 5.

The rearrangement links TRBV27 to TRBJ2-1; 8 bases map to TRBD2. The CDR3 spans 16 residues. V lost 6 bases, J lost 10 bases, and 17 bases stayed unmatched. Per the germline V gene, CDR1 is MNHEY and CDR2 is SMNVEV (reference sequence). DNA for the CDR3: TGTGCCAGCAGCTACCCTTCCGGGAGGGCCCTCGGGGAGCAGTTCTTC. This encodes CASSYPSGRALGEQFF.

The chain joins TRBV5-1 to TRBJ2-5; TRBD2 might be the D (6 bases). The V and J ends lost 3 bases and 5 bases respectively, with 23 bases between them. Germline-derived CDR1 and CDR2 are SGHRS and YFSETQ. The CDR3 runs to 17 residues. The CDR3, as DNA: TGCGCCAGCAGCTGGTATGCCCGGCGGGGCTTTGTTGAGACCCAGTACTTC. Protein sequence: CASSWYARRGFVETQYF.

This clone was recorded once. The chain is built from TRBV12-3 or TRBV12-4 and TRBJ1-4; weak D call: TRBD1 (5 bases). V shed 5 bases and J shed 8 bases, with 9 bases lying between them. The CDR3 is 12 amino acids. The CDR3 spells CASSLREEKLFF. The CDR3 coding sequence is TGTGCCAGCAGTCTCAGGGAAGAAAAACTGTTTTTT.

The chain recombines TRBV5-1 with TRBJ2-3; D remains ambiguous. Germline V CDR1 and CDR2: SGHRS, YFSETQ. V shed 0 bases and J shed 4 bases, with 9 bases lying between them. This CDR3 contains 14 residues. The CDR3 spells CASSLGVASDTQYF. The CDR3 nucleotides read TGCGCCAGCAGCTTGGGTGTAGCTTCAGATACGCAGTATTTT. The entire variable domain, with the rest obtained from reference TRBV5-1 and TRBJ2-3, is as follows: KAGVTQTPRYLIKTRGQQVTLSCSPISGHRSVSWYQQTPGQGLQFLFEYFSETQRNKGNFPGRFSGRQFSNSRSEMNVSTLELGDSALYLCASSLGVASDTQYFGPGTRLTVL.

The rearrangement uses TRBV5-1 and TRBJ2-4; 16 bases match TRBD2. The germline CDR1 and CDR2 sequences are SGHRS and YFSETQ. CDR3 size: 17 residues. V dropped 3 bases and J dropped 7; count of bases not matched to a gene: 7. CDR3: CASSSGLAGGRGNIQYF. For the CDR3, the DNA is TGCGCCAGCAGCTCGGGACTAGCGGGAGGGAGGGGCAACATTCAGTACTTC.

This chain joins TRBV6-6 and TRBJ1-5, with D uncertain. There are 13 residues in the CDR3. Trimming took off 8 bases at V and 5 bases at J, with 13 bases between the two ends. Germline V lookup: CDR1 MNHNY, CDR2 SVGAGI (reference sequence). CDR3 coding DNA: TGTGCCAGCGATGCCGACAAGGATCAGCCCCAGCATTTT. Translating gives CASDADKDQPQHF.

The chain is built from TRBV5-1 and TRBJ2-1; 8 nucleotides match TRBD2. The V gene end was trimmed by 4 bases and the J gene end by 6 bases; junction bases not matched to a gene: 12. Germline assignment: CDR1 SGHRS and CDR2 YFSETQ. The CDR3 loop spans 16 amino acids. The CDR3, as DNA: TGCGCCAGCAGCGCCCCCCCAGCGGGAGTAGGCAATGAGCAGTTCTTC. It translates to CASSAPPAGVGNEQFF.

This clone occurred a few times. J is TRBJ2-1 and V is TRBV15, with D uncertain. Germline CDR1 is LNHNV and CDR2 is YYDKDF (reference sequence). The CDR3 extends over 18 amino acids. V dropped 0 bases and J dropped 0 bases, with 15 bases sitting between them. CDR3 sequence reads: CATSRDQGAMSSYNEQFF. CDR3 coding DNA: TGTGCCACCAGCAGAGATCAAGGAGCCATGAGCTCCTACAATGAGCAGTTCTTC.

The rearrangement uses TRBV3-1 (or the pseudogene TRBV3-2) and TRBJ1-3; D is undetermined. V was trimmed by 4 bases and J by 0 bases, leaving 13 bases between them. The CDR3 extends over 16 amino acids. Germline CDR1 reads LGHDT; CDR2 reads YNNKEL (reference sequence). CDR3 sequence reads: CASSRASQSSGNTIYF. CDR3 nucleotide sequence: TGTGCCAGCAGCCGGGCCAGTCAGAGCTCTGGAAACACCATATATTTT.

The CDR3 DNA is TGTGCCAGCAGGACGACCGGAGGGGACTACACCTTC. Protein: CASRTTGGDYTF. This chain links TRBV28 with TRBJ1-2; the D gene is possibly TRBD1 (5 bases). The length of the CDR3 is 12 residues. The V gene's germline CDR1 is MDHEN and CDR2 SYDVKM. Between the trimmed V and J ends, which lost 6 bases and 10 bases, there was a span of 15 bases.

This chain joins TRBV14 and TRBJ2-3; TRBD1 is a possible D gene (5 bases). The germline gives CDR1 SGHDN, CDR2 FVKESK. V was cut by 1 base and J by 0 bases, with 8 bases left in between. The CDR3 contains 15 residues. CDR3 nucleotides: TGTGCCAGCAGCCAAGTAAGGGGAAGCACAGATACGCAGTATTTT. Its translation is CASSQVRGSTDTQYF.

This clone has just one count. The V gene is TRBV5-1, the J gene TRBJ2-1; 7 positions match TRBD2. Germline V CDR1 and CDR2: SGHRS, YFSETQ. The V gene end was trimmed by 0 bases and the J gene end by 1 base; junction bases not matched to a gene: 4. The CDR3 loop spans 16 amino acids. The CDR3 coding sequence is TGCGCCAGCAGCTTGGACCTAGCGGTATCCTACAATGAGCAGTTCTTC. Translation gives CASSLDLAVSYNEQFF.

The rearrangement joins TRBV29-1 to TRBJ2-6; D ambiguous. The CDR3 loop spans 16 amino acids. The V end was cut by 5 bases, the J end by 0 bases, with 14 bases between. Germline CDR1 and CDR2: SQVTM and ANQGSEA. CDR3 residues: CSVLVSQPSGANVLTF. CDR3 coding DNA: TGCAGCGTTCTTGTCTCACAGCCCTCTGGGGCCAACGTCCTGACTTTC.

This chain connects TRBV3-1 (or the pseudogene TRBV3-2) to TRBJ1-5; TRBD1 aligns across 9 bases. Looked up from germline, CDR1 is LGHDT and CDR2 is YNNKEL (reference sequence). V shed 4 bases, J shed 4 bases, and the junction held 5 bases outside the gene matches. The CDR3 extends over 15 amino acids. In nucleotides, the CDR3 is TGTGCCAGCAGCCCCGACAGGGGGTGGAATCAGCCCCAGCATTTT. Residues: CASSPDRGWNQPQHF.

This chain links TRBV4-1 with TRBJ2-7, with TRBD1 matching 8 bases. The CDR3 is 14 residues long. Germline loops: CDR1 MGHRA, CDR2 YSYEKL. Losses at the gene ends were 3 bases for V and 11 bases for J; bases not matched to a gene: 12. This chain's CDR3 is CASSQQLRKGQEYF. In DNA, the CDR3 is TGCGCCAGCAGCCAGCAATTGAGGAAGGGACAGGAGTACTTC.